One T cell receptor (beta chain) is described in this entry. Its target is unknown. The CDR3 runs 16 residues. J lost 9 bases, V lost 0 bases, and 6 bases had no gene match. Germline-derived CDR1 and CDR2 are SGHRS and YFSETQ. This specimen comes from a study of vaccination effects on CD4 cells after COVID-19. Before any sequencing was done, the ViraFEST assay used viral peptide pools to expand antigen-specific CD4+ T cells. The culture ran for approximately 11 days before CD4+ T cells were isolated. It was with approximately 10 IU/ml IL-2 and about 10 ug/ml peptides that around 1.8 million PBMC per well were cultured. Only in-frame clones appear in the TCRdb table, and some are missing; sequencing was by immunoSEQ multiplex PCR. The data show about 79,000 clones, approximately 74% seen once.

This TCR was sampled from a human donor who received a COVID-19 vaccine. The chain uses TRBV5-1 and TRBJ1-6; TRBD1 matches at 10 bases. The sample consisted of CD4+ T cells from PBMCs cultured with HCoV-229E spike peptides, taken before COVID-19 vaccination. The CDR3 sequence: CASSLGVGTGVSPLHF. The CDR3 DNA reads as TGCGCCAGCAGCTTGGGAGTCGGGACAGGGGTTTCACCCCTCCACTTT.